A selection of T cell receptor beta chains follows, all from one sample in a study of blood T cell repertoires in COVID-19. The assay was immunoSEQ multiplex PCR, and TCRdb's table has in-frame clones only and misses some. The sample yields fewer than 400,000 clones, about nine tenths seen once. Sequencing was performed on PBMCs or T cells enriched from blood (not recorded which). Receptors originate from a woman under 30 who had recovered from COVID-19. Each CDR3 is given with its conserved first and last residue. The order of the fields is J gene, V gene, clone size, D gene, CDR3 DNA, CDR3 protein. A D gene is named only where the DNA matches it firmly. The size field is filled for only some rows; it gives once, few, many or a size class.

TRBJ2-5	TRBV2	once	TRBD2	TGTGCCAGCATCGAGGAAGGGAGGGGAGAGACCCAGTACTTC	CASIEEGRGETQYF
TRBJ1-6	TRBV27	NA	NA	TGTGCCAGCAGTCTCCTGAATTCACCCCTCCACTTT	CASSLLNSPLHF
TRBJ2-5	TRBV2	NA	TRBD2	TGTGTCACCGCCGAGGGGACTAGCGGATACCAAGAGACCCAGTACTTC	CVTAEGTSGYQETQYF
TRBJ2-7	TRBV28	NA	TRBD2	TGTGCCAGCAGAACTAGCGGGAGTTACGAGCAGTACTTC	CASRTSGSYEQYF
TRBJ1-5	TRBV6-2/TRBV6-3	once	TRBD1	TGTGCCAGCAGCCGGACAGGGGGCGAAATGTATAGCAATCAGCCCCAGCATTTT	CASSRTGGEMYSNQPQHF
TRBJ2-2	TRBV7-8	NA	TRBD1	TGTGCCAGGGGAGGACAGGGGGCGAACACCGGGGAGCTGTTTTTT	CARGGQGANTGELFF
TRBJ1-3	TRBV6-5	NA	TRBD1	TGTGCCAGCAGTTACACCCAGGGGGCTGGAAACACCATATATTTT	CASSYTQGAGNTIYF
TRBJ2-1	TRBV9	NA	TRBD1	TGTGCCAGCAGCCCCCGACAGGGCTCCTACAATGAGCAGTTCTTC	CASSPRQGSYNEQFF
TRBJ1-1	TRBV19	NA	NA	TGTGCCAGTAGTGTCTCGTTGAACACTGAAGCTTTCTTT	CASSVSLNTEAFF
TRBJ1-2	TRBV6-5	NA	TRBD1	TGTGCCAGCAGTTACTGGACAGGGAGCTATGGCTACACCTTC	CASSYWTGSYGYTF
TRBJ2-1	TRBV6-1	once	NA	TGTGCCAGCAGTGAGGGACATCCGAATTACAATGAGCAGTTCTTC	CASSEGHPNYNEQFF
TRBJ2-1	TRBV28	few	NA	TGTGCCAGCAGTTTTTTCAGGATCTACAATGAGCAGTTCTTC	CASSFFRIYNEQFF
TRBJ1-6	TRBV5-1	NA	TRBD1	TGCGCCAGCAGCGACCGGGACAGGGGAGCGTATTCACCCCTCCACTTT	CASSDRDRGAYSPLHF
TRBJ1-5	TRBV4-3	NA	TRBD1	TGCGCCAGCAGCCAAGGAGACAGGGTCGAGGGTCAGCCCCAGCATTTT	CASSQGDRVEGQPQHF
TRBJ1-1	TRBV6-5	once	TRBD1	TGTGCCAGCAGCCCCGGGACAGCCTACAACACTGAAGCTTTCTTT	CASSPGTAYNTEAFF
TRBJ2-7	TRBV4-1	once	TRBD2	TGCGCCAGCAGCCAGGACGGACTAGCGGGAGGGCTATACGAGCAGTACTTC	CASSQDGLAGGLYEQYF
TRBJ1-5	TRBV7-8	NA	NA	TGTGCCAGCAGCTTAGGGGCTCAGCCCCAGCATTTT	CASSLGAQPQHF
TRBJ1-6	TRBV24-1	NA	TRBD1	TGTGCCACCCAATCCCGGAACAAAGAGCCGACAGGGGGCTCCGGTGCACCCCTCCACTTT	CATQSRNKEPTGGSGAPLHF
TRBJ1-5	TRBV5-1	once	TRBD1	TGCGCCAGCAGCTTGGCCGGGACAGGGAATCAGCCCCAGCATTTT	CASSLAGTGNQPQHF
TRBJ2-1	TRBV4-2	NA	NA	TGTGCCAGCAGCCCCCAAGGAGGAAATGAGCAGTTCTTC	CASSPQGGNEQFF
TRBJ1-5	TRBV18	NA	TRBD1	TGTGCCAGCCGGGGACAGTACAATCAGCCCCAGCATTTT	CASRGQYNQPQHF
TRBJ1-2	TRBV11-1	NA	TRBD1	TGTGCCAGCAGCTCAAGAACACAGGGGCGCGGCTATGGCTACACCTTC	CASSSRTQGRGYGYTF
TRBJ2-2	TRBV20-1	few	NA	TGCAGTTTCAGGAACACCGGGGAGCTGTTTTTT	CSFRNTGELFF
TRBJ2-2	TRBV10-3	NA	TRBD1	TGTGCCGGGACAGGGGTGGGCACCGGGGAGCTGTTTTTT	CAGTGVGTGELFF
TRBJ1-4	TRBV5-6	NA	NA	TGTGCCAGCAGCCCCTACGGGAAGCCTAATGAAAAACTGTTTTTT	CASSPYGKPNEKLFF
TRBJ1-1	TRBV10-3	NA	TRBD1	TGTGCCATCAGTGATACAGGGGGTGTTTACACTGAAGCTTTCTTT	CAISDTGGVYTEAFF
TRBJ1-1	TRBV6-1	NA	NA	TGTGCCAGCAGTGAACGGAGTAACACTGAAGCTTTCTTT	CASSERSNTEAFF
TRBJ1-2	TRBV4-1	NA	TRBD1	TGCGCCAGCAGCCAAGTACAGGGGGAGAATGGCTACACCTTC	CASSQVQGENGYTF
TRBJ1-5	TRBV4-1	NA	NA	TGCGCCAGCAGCCAAGTAGCGGGGAATAGCAATCAGCCCCAGCATTTT	CASSQVAGNSNQPQHF
TRBJ1-3	TRBV18	NA	TRBD1	TGTGCCAGCTCATCCGGGACAGGGCGCTCCTCTGGAAACACCATATATTTT	CASSSGTGRSSGNTIYF
TRBJ2-1	TRBV4-2	NA	TRBD2	TGTGCCAGCAGCCAAGCCTTGGGGGGACTAGCAGACAATGAGCAGTTCTTC	CASSQALGGLADNEQFF
TRBJ2-5	TRBV7-6	NA	NA	TGTGCCAGCAGCTTAGGGGGGGTGTATCAAGAGACCCAGTACTTC	CASSLGGVYQETQYF
TRBJ2-7	TRBV19	NA	NA	TGTGCCAGTAGTATATTAGAGGGCGCTCCCTACGAGCAGTACTTC	CASSILEGAPYEQYF
TRBJ2-1	TRBV7-9	few	TRBD2	TGTGCCAGCAGCCCAGACAGAGGAGGAGCAGCGGGAGGGAATGAGCAGTTCTTC	CASSPDRGGAAGGNEQFF
TRBJ1-4	TRBV19	NA	TRBD1	TGTGCCAGTATGCCGACAGGGGAGGAAAAACTGTTTTTT	CASMPTGEEKLFF
TRBJ1-2	TRBV5-4	NA	TRBD1	TGTGCCAGCAGCTGGACAGGGGGCGATGGCTACACCTTC	CASSWTGGDGYTF